This T cell receptor beta chain was captured by sequencing in a study of shared clonotypes between healthy human individuals. Study observations and caveats: Memory subsets generally showed smaller estimated richness than naive subsets did. There were few donors, and this limited the genetic and exposure-history diversity represented.

Regarding this clone: The antigen is unknown.

At the deep level, the assay was run. Libraries were prepared by immunoSEQ multiplex PCR; TCRdb keeps only in-frame clonotypes and omits some of them. The sample holds 2.3 million or so clones, over 90% seen once. CDR1 is SGHVS, CDR2 FNYEAQ, per germline. The J segment lost 1 base and the V segment lost 11 bases, leaving 10 bases of the junction unmatched. The CDR3 covers 17 residues. The source is a man younger than 35 in good health. Some clones in this sample may be carry-over from other donors' samples. The rearrangement uses TRBV7-6 and TRBJ2-1; TRBD2 agrees at 14 bases. Sequenced: naive CD4+ T cells from PBMCs. Subset indicated: CD45RA+ positively selected. CDR3 DNA: TGTGCCCGTCCGGGACTAGCGGGAGTCGGGTCCTACAATGAGCAGTTCTTC. Protein sequence: CARPGLAGVGSYNEQFF.